The 14 T cell receptor beta chains reported below all come from one sample, sequenced in a study of blood T cell repertoires in COVID-19. TCRdb's copy holds only in-frame clones and misses some; the assay was immunoSEQ multiplex PCR. The sample carries 350,000 to 400,000 clones, 70% to 90% recorded once. The sequenced material came from peripheral blood. These receptors all come from a woman in her fifties or sixties with COVID-19, enrolled during active disease.

J is TRBJ1-6 and V is TRBV6-1; D not certain. This CDR3 contains 14 residues. From germline, CDR1 is MNHNS and CDR2 SASEGT. Trimming stripped 3 bases from V and 4 bases from J, with 7 bases between. The CDR3 region is CASSDGGYNSPLHF. CDR3 coding DNA: TGTGCCAGCAGTGACGGCGGGTATAATTCACCCCTCCACTTT.

V and J are TRBV13 and TRBJ1-2; 8 bases map to TRBD1. The length of the CDR3 is 14 residues. Germline V CDR1 and CDR2: PRHDT, FYEKMQ (reference sequence). The ends lost 8 bases at V and 1 base at J; junction bases unmatched: 6. The chain's CDR3 is CASDTGGHNYGYTF. CDR3 nucleotides: TGTGCCAGCGATACAGGGGGACATAACTATGGCTACACCTTC.

The V call is TRBV19, the J call TRBJ1-1, with D perhaps TRBD1 (5 bases). The CDR3 is 15 residues long. Germline V lookup: CDR1 LNHDA, CDR2 SQIVND (reference sequence). The V end lost 3 bases, the J end lost 1 base, and 12 bases lay between the germline ends. As DNA, the CDR3 is TGTGCCAGTAGTATCACAGGCGTGGGGAACACTGAAGCTTTCTTT. The encoded protein is CASSITGVGNTEAFF.

The CDR3 region has the DNA TGCGCCAGCAGCTTGGACAGGGGACAGCAGTACTTC. It codes for CASSLDRGQQYF. The rearrangement joins TRBV5-1 to TRBJ2-7; the match to TRBD1 covers 7 bases. From germline, CDR1 is SGHRS and CDR2 YFSETQ. Germline trimming cut 0 bases from V and 8 bases from J; bases unmatched to any gene: 2. This CDR3 has 12 amino acids.

The V gene is TRBV7-8, the J gene TRBJ2-7; 12 bases agree with TRBD2. The CDR3 length is 16 residues. Looked up from germline, CDR1 is SGHVS and CDR2 is FQNEAQ. The J segment lost 3 bases and the V segment lost 4 bases, leaving 7 bases of the junction unmatched. The DNA for the CDR3 is TGTGCCAGCAGCTCCCGGACTAGCGGGGATTTCTACGAGCAGTACTTC. Its protein product is CASSSRTSGDFYEQYF.

This clone came up once. This chain joins TRBV7-2 and TRBJ2-1; 9 nucleotides align to TRBD1. Germline CDR1 is SGHTA and CDR2 is FQGNSA. V lost 3 bases and J lost 8; bases outside the gene matches: 5. There are 14 residues in the CDR3. CDR3 DNA: TGTGCCAGCAGCTTTGTGGGACAGGGAGATGAGCAGTTCTTC. Its translation: CASSFVGQGDEQFF.

The chain couples TRBV19 to TRBJ1-3; TRBD1 agrees at 7 bases. V shed 7 bases, J shed 7 bases, and the junction held 7 bases outside the gene matches. This CDR3 has 13 residues. CDR1 LNHDA and CDR2 SQIVND come from the germline V gene (reference sequence). This CDR3 is CASTGGLWNTIYF. The CDR3 bases are TGTGCCAGTACAGGGGGATTATGGAACACCATATATTTT.

This sequence joins TRBV15 and TRBJ2-5; TRBD1 matches 10 bases. Trimming cost V 5 bases and J 5 bases; bases outside gene matches: 8. The germline gives CDR1 LNHNV, CDR2 YYDKDF (reference sequence). The CDR3 covers 15 residues. CDR3 protein: CATSSGTGVWETQYF. As DNA, the CDR3 is TGTGCCACCAGCTCCGGGACAGGGGTTTGGGAGACCCAGTACTTC.

The sample holds one count of this clone. The V gene is TRBV6-1, the J gene TRBJ2-5, with TRBD2 as a possible D gene (5 bases). There are 15 residues in the CDR3. With 3 bases removed from V and 4 bases from J, the gap between germline ends came to 15 bases. Germline V gives CDR1 MNHNS, CDR2 SASEGT. The CDR3, as DNA: TGTGCCAGCAGTGATTGGGGAAGCGGTCCAGAGACCCAGTACTTC. Its translation is CASSDWGSGPETQYF.

The genes are TRBV6-5 and TRBJ1-1; D remains ambiguous. CDR3 length: 14 amino acids. V lost 5 bases and J 1 base, leaving 11 bases between the germline ends. Per the germline V gene, CDR1 is MNHEY and CDR2 is SVGAGI. CDR3 coding DNA: TGTGCCAGCAGTCGCTCTCACTCGAACACTGAAGCTTTCTTT. It encodes CASSRSHSNTEAFF.

This clone was picked up a small number of times. CDR3 region: CASSLTRRESTDTQYF. The CDR3, as DNA: TGTGCCAGCAGCTTGACACGTAGGGAGAGCACAGATACGCAGTATTTT. This chain joins TRBV12-1 and TRBJ2-3; the table names TRBD2, a call not compared with the DNA. TRBV12-1 is reported as a pseudogene. CDR3 length: 16 residues.

The V call is TRBV5-1, the J call TRBJ1-1; a weak D match, TRBD1 (6 bases). V was cut by 5 bases and J by 5 bases, with 19 bases left in between. The CDR3 sequence is 15 residues long. Germline V CDR1 and CDR2: SGHRS, YFSETQ. CDR3 nucleotides: TGCGCCAGCAGTACCGAAGGGGGAGAGTGGACTGAAGCTTTCTTT. Amino acids: CASSTEGGEWTEAFF.

The V call is TRBV2, the J call TRBJ2-7; TRBD2 agrees at 8 bases. The germline CDR1 and CDR2 sequences are SNHLY and FYNNEI. The CDR3 length is 13 residues. Trimming took 0 bases from V and 6 from J; bases not matched to a gene: 1. Here the CDR3 reads CASSEAAGGEQYF. Here the CDR3 DNA reads TGTGCCAGCAGTGAAGCGGCGGGAGGCGAGCAGTACTTC. The full variable domain, in which reference TRBV2 and TRBJ2-7 provide the parts outside the CDR3, is EPEVTQTPSHQVTQMGQEVILRCVPISNHLYFYWYRQILGQKVEFLVSFYNNEISEKSEIFDDQFSVERPDGSNFTLKIRSTKLEDSAMYFCASSEAAGGEQYFGPGTRLTVT.

This clone was seen only once. The chain uses TRBV24-1 and TRBJ1-4; 9 nucleotides agree with TRBD1. This CDR3 spans 15 amino acids. Germline CDR1 reads KGHDR; CDR2 reads SFDVKD. The V gene end was trimmed by 8 bases and the J gene end by 4 bases; junction bases not matched to a gene: 7. In DNA form, the CDR3 reads TGTGCCACCAACCTGACAGGGGGTTATAATGAAAAACTGTTTTTT. Protein: CATNLTGGYNEKLFF.